These T cell receptor beta chains were read from a single sample in a study of glioma-infiltrating T cells. TCRdb reprocessed the multiplex PCR reads with MiXCR, giving one entry per CDR3 protein. The sample includes approximately 100,000 distinct CDR3 sequences, about 30% seen only once; the top ten take approximately 43%. The sample taken for sequencing was glioma tissue, nonneoplastic brain tissue, or PBMCs (not recorded which). These receptors were obtained from a human donor with low-grade glioma or glioblastoma, undergoing nonglioma brain surgery, or in good health (not recorded which). Each CDR3 is given with its conserved first and last residue. Fields, in order: J gene, clone size, D gene, V gene, CDR3 DNA, CDR3 protein. A D gene is named only where the DNA matches it firmly. Clone sizes are given selectively: once, few, many, or a class where the clone is expanded.

TRBJ2-3,many,.,TRBV7-2,TGTGCCAGCAGCTTAGATGGGGGGCGGTTGGATACGCAGTATTTT,CASSLDGGRLDTQYF
TRBJ2-1,many,.,TRBV19,TGTGCCAGTAGTATCGGCCCATACTCCTACAATGAGCAGTTCTTC,CASSIGPYSYNEQFF
TRBJ2-5,many,TRBD2,TRBV7-2,TGTGCCAGCAGCTTAGGTGGCGGGGGGGCCGAGACCCAGTACTTC,CASSLGGGGAETQYF
TRBJ2-5,many,.,TRBV4-1,TGCGCCAGCAAGGACGCTTACAGGGGAGCGGGAGAGACCCAGTACTTC,CASKDAYRGAGETQYF
TRBJ1-1,many,.,TRBV2,TGTGCCAGCATGGGGCCCAGGGCCACTGAAGCTTTCTTT,CASMGPRATEAFF
TRBJ1-2,.,TRBD1,TRBV6-4,TGTGCCAGCAGTGAAGGCAGGGGGCAGGATGGCTACACCTTC,CASSEGRGQDGYTF
TRBJ2-5,many,.,TRBV4-3,TGCGCCAGCAGCCAAGATCAGGGGGAGACCCAGTACTTC,CASSQDQGETQYF
TRBJ2-1,.,TRBD2,TRBV29-1,TGCAGCGTTGTTGGCGGGGGGGCTGATGAGCAGTTCTTC,CSVVGGGADEQFF
TRBJ1-1,many,.,TRBV14,TGTGCCAGCAGCCGCATTGGACAGCCCCAGAACACTGAAGCTTTCTTT,CASSRIGQPQNTEAFF
TRBJ1-1,.,TRBD1,TRBV12-3/TRBV12-4,TGTGCCAGCAGTCAGAGACAGGGGGCGAGGTTTGTCGAAGCTTTCTTT,CASSQRQGARFVEAFF
TRBJ1-6,many,TRBD1,TRBV6-1,TGTGCCACTTGTGCCAAGGGACAGCTACTTTCACCCCTCCACTTT,CATCAKGQLLSPLHF
TRBJ1-6,many,.,TRBV6-1,TGTGCCAGCAGGGGATTCAGGGAGGTTGGGTCACCCCTCCACTTT,CASRGFREVGSPLHF
TRBJ1-1,.,.,TRBV5-1,TGCGCCAGCAGCTTTTTACAGGTGAACACTGAAGCTTTCTTT,CASSFLQVNTEAFF
TRBJ2-1,many,TRBD1,TRBV6-1,TGTGCCAGCAGAACGACAGGGGGCAATGAGCAGTTCTTC,CASRTTGGNEQFF
TRBJ1-6,many,.,TRBV6-1,TGTGCCATCGCAGACAGGTCAAGTTCACCCCTCCACTTT,CAIADRSSSPLHF
TRBJ2-7,many,TRBD2,TRBV7-9,TGTGCCAGCAGTGATGGGAGGGAACCTCCCTACGAGCAGTACTTC,CASSDGREPPYEQYF
TRBJ2-3,few,.,TRBV13,TGTGCCAGCAGTATTAGATTAGGTGGCACAGATACGCAGTATTTT,CASSIRLGGTDTQYF
TRBJ2-1,few,TRBD2,TRBV5-1,TGCGCCAGCAGCTTCAGGACTAGCAATGAGCAGTTCTTC,CASSFRTSNEQFF
TRBJ2-7,.,.,TRBV29-1,TGCAGCGTTGTGCGGGACAGCAACTCCTACGAGCAGTACTTC,CSVVRDSNSYEQYF
TRBJ2-7,many,TRBD2,TRBV6-6,TGTGCCAGCAGTTACTCGTCGGGGGGGCTCAACGAGCAGTACTTC,CASSYSSGGLNEQYF
TRBJ2-7,many,.,TRBV27,TGTGCCAGCAGTCCAAGACAGGTCTCCTACGAGCAGTACTTC,CASSPRQVSYEQYF
TRBJ2-5,.,.,TRBV4-1,TGCGCCAGCAGCCGTCAGGTTATGCAAGAGACCCAGTACTTC,CASSRQVMQETQYF
TRBJ1-4,.,.,TRBV4-2,TGTGCCAGCAGCCAAGATCTTCAGCCAGGGGCTTACGAAAAACTGTTTTTT,CASSQDLQPGAYEKLFF
TRBJ1-4,many,.,TRBV20-1,TGCAGTGCTGAGGCGGCATCTGAAAAACTGTTTTTT,CSAEAASEKLFF
TRBJ2-7,once,TRBD1,TRBV5-4,TGTGCCAGCAGCCCAAGAGGGGGACAGGGTAACGAGGAGTACTTC,CASSPRGGQGNEEYF
TRBJ2-7,.,.,TRBV4-2,TGTGCCAGCAGCCAAGTACGGGCTTACGAGCAGTACTTC,CASSQVRAYEQYF
TRBJ2-5,few,TRBD2,TRBV11-3,TGTGCCAGCAGCTCCGGGACTAGCGTCCAAGAGACCCAGTACTTC,CASSSGTSVQETQYF
TRBJ1-1,many,TRBD1,TRBV20-1,TGCAGTGCTAGATCCCCGACAGGGTCGAACACTGAAGCTTTCTTT,CSARSPTGSNTEAFF
TRBJ2-3,.,TRBD2,TRBV7-3,TGTGCCAGCAAACACGGGGGGGCCACAGATACGCAGTATTTT,CASKHGGATDTQYF
TRBJ2-7,.,.,TRBV14,TGTGCCAGCAGCCAAGGAAGTGCGCGAATTTACGAGCAGTACTTC,CASSQGSARIYEQYF
TRBJ2-3,.,.,TRBV4-2,TGTGCCAGCAGCCAGGTGGATACGCAGTATTTT,CASSQVDTQYF
TRBJ1-5,.,.,TRBV27,TGTGCCAACAGTTTATCGGGCAGGGTAGTTCAGCCCCAACATTTT,CANSLSGRVVQPQHF
TRBJ1-2,.,TRBD1,TRBV2,TGTGCCAGCAGCGTCCAGACAGGGGGCTATGGCTACACCTTC,CASSVQTGGYGYTF
TRBJ1-6,many,.,TRBV27,TGTGCCAGCAGTTTACGGACGGAGAATTCACCCCTCCACTTT,CASSLRTENSPLHF
TRBJ2-5,.,TRBD2,TRBV2,TGTGCCACCTGGGGGGGTACCCAAGAGACCCAGTACTTC,CATWGGTQETQYF
TRBJ2-7,medium-sized,.,TRBV6-1,TGTGCCAGCAGTAACCAATTCAGGAGCCCTCCGGCCTACGAGCAGTACTTC,CASSNQFRSPPAYEQYF
TRBJ1-2,many,.,TRBV6-1,TGTGCCAGCAGTTCTCCCGGACTCTATGGCTACACCTTC,CASSSPGLYGYTF
TRBJ2-7,few,.,TRBV4-2,TGTGCCAGCAGCCTTGGGGCAAAGGATGGCTACAAGCAGTACTTC,CASSLGAKDGYKQYF
TRBJ1-5,few,.,TRBV12-3/TRBV12-4,TGTGCCAGCAGTGGAGGCGCAAATCAGCCCCAGCATTTT,CASSGGANQPQHF
TRBJ1-2,.,.,TRBV20-1,TGCAGTGCTAGAGATCGGGCGACAGCTGGCTACACCTTC,CSARDRATAGYTF
TRBJ1-1,many,.,TRBV24-1,TGTGCCACCCCCGACCGGGACACCATTTACACTGAAGCTTTCTTT,CATPDRDTIYTEAFF
TRBJ2-7,many,TRBD2,TRBV6-1,TGTGCCAGCATTACTAGCGGGGGGTCCTCTAGCTCCTACGAGCAGTACTTC,CASITSGGSSSSYEQYF
TRBJ1-2,.,.,TRBV18,TGTGCCAGCTCACCATACGTCGAAGAAGATGGCTACACCTTC,CASSPYVEEDGYTF
TRBJ2-7,few,TRBD1,TRBV9,TGTGCCAGCACCAGGGGGTCAGGTCAGTACGAGCAGTACTTC,CASTRGSGQYEQYF
TRBJ1-6,few,TRBD1,TRBV10-2,TGCGCCAGCAAGCTCGGACAGGTCAATTCACCCCTCCACTTT,CASKLGQVNSPLHF
TRBJ1-6,few,.,TRBV11-2,TGTGCCAGCAGCATGGACAACGATAATTCACCCCTCCACTTT,CASSMDNDNSPLHF
TRBJ2-1,many,.,TRBV4-2,TGTGCCAGCAGCCAAGATCTCGGCCAGTGGTCCTACAATGAGCAGTTCTTC,CASSQDLGQWSYNEQFF
TRBJ1-1,many,.,TRBV6-2/TRBV6-3,TGTGCCAGCAGTTACCTGACAGTGAACACTGAAGCTTTCTTT,CASSYLTVNTEAFF
TRBJ2-7,few,.,TRBV29-1,TGCAGCGCCGGACGGTTACCTATCCACGAGCAGTACTTC,CSAGRLPIHEQYF
TRBJ2-3,many,.,TRBV20-1,TGCAGTGCTAGAGTCTCAGGAGATACGCAGTATTTT,CSARVSGDTQYF
TRBJ1-5,.,.,TRBV27,TGTGCCATTAGTTTAGGAGGTTTTCAGCCCCAGCATTTT,CAISLGGFQPQHF
TRBJ1-2,.,.,TRBV7-3,TGTGCCATCAGCTTAACCGGAGGTCTGGAGGGCTACACCTTC,CAISLTGGLEGYTF
TRBJ2-7,.,.,TRBV20-1,TGCAGTGCGTACCCCTACCAAGGGCGGGGAGAGCAGTACTTC,CSAYPYQGRGEQYF
TRBJ2-5,many,TRBD2,TRBV20-1,TGCAGTGCTAGGTCGCTAGCGGGGGGCGAGACCCAGTACTTC,CSARSLAGGETQYF
TRBJ2-5,.,.,TRBV9,TGTGCCAGCAGCGTATTTACAGGACCCCAAGAGACCCAGTACTTC,CASSVFTGPQETQYF
TRBJ2-3,few,.,TRBV18,TGTGCCAGCTCACCACCCGGGGACCGAGATACGCAGTATTTT,CASSPPGDRDTQYF
TRBJ2-7,few,TRBD2,TRBV6-1,TGTGCCAGCAGAGGGACTAGCATGTACGAGCAGTACTTC,CASRGTSMYEQYF
TRBJ2-5,many,.,TRBV7-9,TGTGCCAGCAGCCTCCAGGGCACCCAGTACTTC,CASSLQGTQYF
TRBJ2-3,.,.,TRBV7-9,TGTGCCAGCAGCCCCGTGGGTTCGGGGGCCATGACAGATACGCAGTATTTT,CASSPVGSGAMTDTQYF